These 18 T cell receptor beta chains were all obtained from the same sample, sequenced in a study of control samples from healthy donors and cancer patients. The data were produced by immunoSEQ multiplex PCR, yet TCRdb's version contains in-frame clones alone and is incomplete. The data hold about 140,000 clones, with more than 90% observed a single time. The source material was blood. Every receptor here comes from a man between 25 and 39 years old in good health.

The chain joins TRBV5-4 to TRBJ2-7, with D possibly matching TRBD2 (5 bases). CDR1 and CDR2 from the germline V gene are SGHNT and YYREEE (reference sequence). V lost 5 bases and J lost 2, with 20 bases in between. CDR3 length: 16 residues. CDR3 bases: TGTGCCAGCAGTACTAGATCTAGTAACGGAGCCTACGAGCAGTACTTC. As protein: CASSTRSSNGAYEQYF. Variable domain in full (rest from reference TRBV5-4 and TRBJ2-7): ETGVTQSPTHLIKTRGQQVTLRCSSQSGHNTVSWYQQALGQGPQFIFQYYREEENGRGNFPPRFSGLQFPNYSSELNVNALELDDSALYLCASSTRSSNGAYEQYFGPGTRLTVT.

The chain links TRBV5-1 to TRBJ2-3; D is perhaps TRBD2 (6 bases). Germline V gene lookup returns CDR1 SGHRS and CDR2 YFSETQ. The CDR3 sequence is 14 residues long. V lost 3 bases and J lost 0, with 8 bases in between. CDR3 protein: CASSSSASTDTQYF. The CDR3 nucleotides are TGCGCCAGCAGCTCTAGCGCAAGCACAGATACGCAGTATTTT.

The genes are TRBV5-1 and TRBJ2-2; the D gene is possibly TRBD1 (5 bases). Germline V gene data show CDR1 as SGHRS and CDR2 as YFSETQ. V lost 0 bases to trimming and J lost 6 bases, with 12 bases between them. The CDR3 consists of 15 residues. The CDR3 loop reads CASSLAAGWAGELFF. The DNA of the CDR3 is TGCGCCAGCAGCTTGGCGGCAGGGTGGGCCGGGGAGCTGTTTTTT.

The genes are TRBV2 and TRBJ1-4, with D hard to call. The V gene's germline CDR1 is SNHLY and CDR2 FYNNEI. The CDR3 spans 14 residues. V was shortened by 7 bases and J by 10 bases, with 19 bases between the two germline ends. Here the CDR3 reads CASTTSHALGKLFF. CDR3 DNA: TGTGCCAGCACTACATCTCACGCTTTGGGAAAACTGTTTTTT.

The chain joins TRBV2 to TRBJ1-2; D gene ambiguous. Germline CDR1 SNHLY, CDR2 FYNNEI. This CDR3 contains 10 residues. The germline V and J ends were trimmed by 5 bases and 7 bases, with 5 bases remaining between them. The CDR3 loop is CASSYVGYTF. Written as DNA, the CDR3 is TGTGCCAGCAGTTACGTTGGCTACACCTTC.

This clone was recorded a few times. The chain joins TRBV18 to TRBJ1-5, with 9 nucleotides matching TRBD1. The CDR3 is made up of 15 amino acids. The germline gives CDR1 KGHSH, CDR2 LQKENI. J lost 6 bases, V lost 3 bases, and 6 bases had no gene match. CDR3 amino acids: CASSPPGQGGQPQHF. CDR3 DNA sequence: TGTGCCAGCTCACCTCCGGGACAGGGAGGTCAGCCCCAGCATTTT.

The rearrangement links TRBV6-5 to TRBJ2-7; D remains ambiguous. Germline loops: CDR1 MNHEY, CDR2 SVGAGI. The CDR3 covers 14 residues. V lost 7 bases and J 2 bases, leaving 15 bases between the germline ends. CDR3 in DNA: TGTGCCAGCATGCCCCCCCAGCCTACCTACGAGCAGTACTTC. This sequence encodes CASMPPQPTYEQYF.

This chain links TRBV3-1 (or the pseudogene TRBV3-2) with TRBJ2-5; D is ambiguous. The CDR3 has 14 residues. Trimming removed 1 base from V and 5 bases from J, with 11 bases in between. Germline V CDR1 and CDR2: LGHDT, YNNKEL (reference sequence). CDR3 region: CASSQALARETQYF. CDR3 bases: TGTGCCAGCAGCCAAGCGTTAGCCCGTGAGACCCAGTACTTC.

The V call is TRBV6-6, the J call TRBJ2-7, with a tentative D call TRBD2 (6 bases). Germline V CDR1 and CDR2: MNHNY, SVGAGI (reference sequence). The V end lost 6 bases, the J end lost 3 bases, and 15 bases lay between the germline ends. This CDR3 comprises 14 residues. The CDR3 spells CASRSGLSGYEQYF. DNA of the CDR3: TGTGCCAGCAGATCGGGACTTAGCGGCTACGAGCAGTACTTC.

The chain carries TRBV28 and TRBJ1-2; D gene unclear. There are 15 residues in the CDR3. V was cut by 1 base and J by 7 bases, with 16 bases left in between. Germline CDR1 and CDR2: MDHEN and SYDVKM. CDR3 sequence: CASSLLAAGLGGYTF. CDR3 sequence (DNA): TGTGCCAGCAGTTTATTGGCTGCGGGCTTGGGTGGCTACACCTTC.

The J gene is TRBJ1-4, the V gene TRBV2; unclear D gene. Trimming shortened V by 3 bases and J by 1 base, and 6 bases separated the two germline ends. Looked up from germline, CDR1 is SNHLY and CDR2 is FYNNEI. This CDR3 is built from 14 residues. The CDR3: CASSDRLTNEKLFF. The CDR3 DNA follows: TGTGCCAGCAGTGACCGCCTAACTAATGAAAAACTGTTTTTT.

This CDR3 is CASSLVARTGELFF. CDR3 nucleotides: TGTGCCAGCAGTTTAGTAGCGCGGACCGGGGAGCTGTTTTTT. This chain uses TRBV27 with TRBJ2-2, with D perhaps matching TRBD2 (5 bases). Germline V gene data show CDR1 as MNHEY and CDR2 as SMNVEV (reference sequence). V lost 2 bases and J 5 bases, leaving 9 bases between the germline ends. The CDR3 is 14 amino acids.

This clone was seen a single time. The chain combines TRBV6-5 with TRBJ2-2; 8 bases are shared with TRBD2. The J segment lost 1 base and the V segment lost 8 bases, leaving 3 bases of the junction unmatched. This CDR3 is built from 14 residues. Germline V lookup: CDR1 MNHEY, CDR2 SVGAGI. The CDR3, as DNA: TGTGCCAGCGGGCTAGCGGGGAACACCGGGGAGCTGTTTTTT. Protein product: CASGLAGNTGELFF.

This rearrangement joins TRBV28 to TRBJ1-5, with 9 bases identical to TRBD1. The CDR3 is 15 residues long. CDR1 and CDR2 (germline): MDHEN, SYDVKM. Losses at the gene ends were 8 bases for V and 5 bases for J; bases not matched to a gene: 10. CDR3 region: CASLGTGYGYQPQHF. CDR3 DNA: TGTGCCAGCCTCGGGACAGGGTACGGATATCAGCCCCAGCATTTT. Based on the CDR3 plus reference TRBV28 and TRBJ1-5, the full variable domain is DVKVTQSSRYLVKRTGEKVFLECVQDMDHENMFWYRQDPGLGLRLIYFSYDVKMKEKGDIPEGYSVSREKKERFSLILESASTNQTSMYLCASLGTGYGYQPQHFGDGTRLSIL.

The chain couples TRBV6-2 or TRBV6-3 to TRBJ1-6; tentative D call: TRBD1 (5 bases). V lost 4 bases and J 0 bases, leaving 25 bases between the germline ends. The CDR3 runs to 21 residues. The germline V gene has CDR1 MNHEY and CDR2 SVGEGT. CDR3 bases: TGTGCCAGCAGTTGGGCAGGGTCTGCCCAGACCGAGTACTCCTATAATTCACCCCTCCACTTT. It codes for CASSWAGSAQTEYSYNSPLHF.

This chain uses TRBV2 with TRBJ1-2; unclear D gene. Germline-derived CDR1 and CDR2 are SNHLY and FYNNEI. V was shortened by 6 bases and J by 2 bases, with 16 bases between the two germline ends. The CDR3 is 15 amino acids. The CDR3 spells CASRRTALNNYGYTF. The CDR3 coding sequence is TGTGCCAGCAGAAGGACGGCCTTAAACAACTATGGCTACACCTTC.

A remark on this clone: At one boundary the junction diverges from the germline segment, which might be a read error. The rearrangement uses TRBV5-1 and TRBJ2-7, with D possibly matching TRBD2 (6 bases). The CDR3 spans 12 residues. Germline loops: CDR1 SGHRS, CDR2 YFSETQ. The CDR3 DNA reads as TGCGCCAGCAGATTGGGGGGTACCGAGCAGTACTTC. Its translation: CASRLGGTEQYF. Supplemented by reference TRBV5-1 and TRBJ2-7, the full variable domain reads KAGVTQTPRYLIKTRGQQVTLSCSPISGHRSVSWYQQTPGQGLQFLFEYFSETQRNKGNFPGRFSGRQFSNSRSEMNVSTLELGDSALYLCASRLGGTEQYFGPGTRLTVT.

This clone was counted once. This rearrangement joins TRBV28 to TRBJ1-1; the D gene is possibly TRBD1 (6 bases). This CDR3 is 15 amino acids long. Germline V CDR1 and CDR2: MDHEN, SYDVKM. V was trimmed by 7 bases and J by 2 bases, leaving 17 bases between them. CDR3 coding DNA: TGTGCCAGCAACCCACATGGGGGCGGTAACACTGAAGCTTTCTTT. This sequence encodes CASNPHGGGNTEAFF.